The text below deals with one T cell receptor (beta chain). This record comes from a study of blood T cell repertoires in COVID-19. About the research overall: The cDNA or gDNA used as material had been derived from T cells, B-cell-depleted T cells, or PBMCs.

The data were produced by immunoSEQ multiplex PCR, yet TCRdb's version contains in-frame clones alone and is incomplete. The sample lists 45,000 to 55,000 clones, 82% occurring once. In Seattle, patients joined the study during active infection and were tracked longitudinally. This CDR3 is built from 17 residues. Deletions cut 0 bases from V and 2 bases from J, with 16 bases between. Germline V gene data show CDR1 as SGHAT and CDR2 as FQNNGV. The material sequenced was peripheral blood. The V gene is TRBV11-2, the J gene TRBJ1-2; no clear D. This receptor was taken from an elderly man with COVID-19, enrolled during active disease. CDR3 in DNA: TGTGCCAGCAGCTTAGATGGTCGCCAGTCATTGAACTATGGCTACACCTTC. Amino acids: CASSLDGRQSLNYGYTF.